Shown below are 15 T cell receptor beta chains from a single sample sequenced in a study of blood T cell repertoires in COVID-19. Clones were sequenced by immunoSEQ multiplex PCR, and TCRdb holds only the in-frame ones, with some missing. Of over 200,000 clones listed, roughly 88% were seen once; the top ten hold around 1.8%. Sequenced: PBMCs or T cells enriched from blood (not recorded which). The receptors originated from a woman aged 50 to 65 who had recovered from COVID-19.

This chain connects TRBV5-4 to TRBJ2-1; the match to TRBD2 covers 12 bases. This CDR3 contains 16 residues. Trimming removed 4 bases from V and 5 bases from J; junction bases left unmatched: 7. Germline CDR1 and CDR2: SGHNT and YYREEE (reference sequence). Here the CDR3 reads CASSAAWTSGDNEQFF. The CDR3 bases are TGTGCCAGCAGCGCCGCATGGACTAGCGGGGACAATGAGCAGTTCTTC. Full variable domain (outside the CDR3, taken from reference TRBV5-4 and TRBJ2-1): ETGVTQSPTHLIKTRGQQVTLRCSSQSGHNTVSWYQQALGQGPQFIFQYYREEENGRGNFPPRFSGLQFPNYSSELNVNALELDDSALYLCASSAAWTSGDNEQFFGPGTRLTVL.

The V gene is TRBV6-1, the J gene TRBJ2-7; 8 bases agree with TRBD1. Germline assignment: CDR1 MNHNS and CDR2 SASEGT. After removal of 6 bases from V and 7 bases from J, the junction contained 14 bases not matched to a gene. The CDR3 spans 15 residues. CDR3 in amino acids: CASRIGTGGTREQYF. The CDR3 nucleotides read TGTGCCAGCAGAATCGGGACAGGTGGTACCAGGGAGCAGTACTTC.

This clone has only one observation. The chain links TRBV28 to TRBJ2-7; possible D gene TRBD2, 5 bases. This CDR3 is built from 14 residues. Germline CDR1 and CDR2: MDHEN and SYDVKM. V was clipped by 3 bases and J by 3 bases, with 12 bases between them. The CDR3 bases are TGTGCCAGCAGTTTTGGGAGACCCGTCTACGAGCAGTACTTC. This sequence encodes CASSFGRPVYEQYF.

V is TRBV2 and J is TRBJ2-6; the D gene is possibly TRBD2 (5 bases). The length of the CDR3 is 16 residues. V shed 3 bases and J shed 2 bases, with 11 bases lying between them. Per germline, CDR1 SNHLY and CDR2 FYNNEI. The CDR3 protein is CASSDNPGAGANVLTF. The CDR3, as DNA: TGTGCCAGCAGTGATAATCCCGGGGCTGGGGCCAACGTCCTGACTTTC.

The genes are TRBV11-2 and TRBJ2-1; perhaps TRBD2 as D (6 bases). Germline CDR1 is SGHAT and CDR2 is FQNNGV. The CDR3 loop spans 15 amino acids. The V gene lost 5 bases and the J gene lost 4 bases, with 15 bases spanning the gap. CDR3 sequence reads: CASSPAGRLYNEQFF. DNA of the CDR3: TGTGCCAGCAGCCCGGCGGGGCGTCTTTACAATGAGCAGTTCTTC.

CDR3 sequence: CASSRGGTSTDTQYF. Here the CDR3 DNA reads TGTGCCAGCAGCCGGGGGGGGACTTCCACAGATACGCAGTATTTT. V usage is TRBV27 and J usage is TRBJ2-3; 8 positions agree with TRBD2. The CDR3 is made up of 15 amino acids. J lost 2 bases, V lost 6 bases, and 7 bases had no gene match. Germline values: CDR1 MNHEY, CDR2 SMNVEV (reference sequence).

V usage is TRBV3-1 (or the pseudogene TRBV3-2) and J usage is TRBJ1-2, with TRBD1 identical over 11 bases. V shed 1 base, J shed 4 bases, and the junction held 8 bases outside the gene matches. The germline gives CDR1 LGHDT, CDR2 YNNKEL (reference sequence). The CDR3 runs to 17 residues. CDR3 nucleotides: TGTGCCAGCAGCCAAGGCCTAGGCGGGACAGGGGGCTATGGCTACACCTTC. This codes for CASSQGLGGTGGYGYTF.

The V and J genes are TRBV11-2 and TRBJ2-5, with D perhaps matching TRBD2 (5 bases). Trimming took 1 base from V and 1 from J, leaving 10 bases between them. The CDR3 is 15 residues long. The germline gives CDR1 SGHAT, CDR2 FQNNGV. The CDR3 DNA reads as TGTGCCAGCAGCTTAGGAGGCGGAGGCCAAGAGACCCAGTACTTC. Its protein is CASSLGGGGQETQYF. Drawing the rest from reference TRBV11-2 and TRBJ2-5, the complete variable domain is EAGVAQSPRYKIIEKRQSVAFWCNPISGHATLYWYQQILGQGPKLLIQFQNNGVVDDSQLPKDRFSAERLKGVDSTLKIQPAKLEDSAVYLCASSLGGGGQETQYFGPGTRLLVL.

This clone was detected once. The V gene is TRBV2, the J gene TRBJ2-7; possibly TRBD1 for D (5 bases). The CDR3 runs to 12 residues. Deletions cut 8 bases from V and 7 bases from J, with 15 bases between. The germline V gene encodes CDR1 SNHLY and CDR2 FYNNEI. This CDR3 reads CASHQGSSEQYF. The CDR3 nucleotides read TGTGCCAGCCACCAGGGATCGAGTGAGCAGTACTTC.

The rearrangement joins TRBV29-1 to TRBJ2-7, with TRBD2 identical over 10 bases. Germline loops: CDR1 SQVTM, CDR2 ANQGSEA. Losses at the gene ends were 7 bases for V and 6 bases for J; bases not matched to a gene: 18. The CDR3 has 16 residues. CDR3 region: CSGPSVPASGSCEQYF. CDR3 DNA: TGCAGCGGGCCCTCGGTGCCGGCTAGCGGGAGCTGCGAGCAGTACTTC.

The chain has TRBV9 and TRBJ1-1; D may be TRBD1 (6 bases). Germline CDR1 SGDLS, CDR2 YYNGEE. Trimming removed 4 bases at V and 3 bases at J, with 10 bases between. The CDR3 is 13 amino acids. The CDR3: CASSTGGHTEAFF. DNA for the CDR3: TGTGCCAGCAGCACCGGGGGGCACACTGAAGCTTTCTTT.

V is TRBV2 and J is TRBJ1-5; 9 bases match TRBD1. This CDR3 region has 15 residues. Trimming removed 5 bases from V and 2 bases from J; junction bases left unmatched: 4. Germline CDR1 SNHLY, CDR2 FYNNEI. The CDR3, as DNA: TGTGCCAGCAGTAGGGGACAGGGACGCAATCAGCCCCAGCATTTT. Its protein product is CASSRGQGRNQPQHF.

The CDR3 DNA is TGTGCCAGTAGTGTGAGGGCCACGTACAATGAGCAGTTCTTC. The encoded protein is CASSVRATYNEQFF. The chain couples TRBV19 to TRBJ2-1; TRBD2 is a possible D gene (5 bases). Germline CDR1 is LNHDA and CDR2 is SQIVND (reference sequence). V was trimmed by 5 bases and J by 4 bases, leaving 12 bases between them. This CDR3 region has 14 residues.

This clone was picked up a small number of times. The chain couples TRBV11-2 to TRBJ2-7, with TRBD1 as a possible D gene (5 bases). Trimming took 0 bases from V and 2 from J, leaving 11 bases between them. Germline V gene data show CDR1 as SGHAT and CDR2 as FQNNGV. The CDR3 is made up of 15 amino acids. The CDR3 DNA is TGTGCCAGCAGCTTAGATTATAGGGGTCCCTACGAGCAGTACTTC. Encoded protein: CASSLDYRGPYEQYF.

The CDR3 reads CATRTGKYYGYTF. The CDR3 nucleotides read TGTGCCACCAGGACAGGGAAGTACTATGGCTACACCTTC. The J gene is TRBJ1-2, the V gene TRBV19; 8 bases match TRBD1. CDR1 and CDR2 (germline): LNHDA, SQIVND (reference sequence). This CDR3 region has 13 residues. V lost 10 bases to trimming and J lost 3 bases; unmatched junction nucleotides: 7. The variable domain in full, completed from reference TRBV19 and TRBJ1-2, reads DGGITQSPKYLFRKEGQNVTLSCEQNLNHDAMYWYRQDPGQGLRLIYYSQIVNDFQKGDIAEGYSVSREKKESFPLTVTSAQKNPTAFYLCATRTGKYYGYTFGSGTRLTVV.